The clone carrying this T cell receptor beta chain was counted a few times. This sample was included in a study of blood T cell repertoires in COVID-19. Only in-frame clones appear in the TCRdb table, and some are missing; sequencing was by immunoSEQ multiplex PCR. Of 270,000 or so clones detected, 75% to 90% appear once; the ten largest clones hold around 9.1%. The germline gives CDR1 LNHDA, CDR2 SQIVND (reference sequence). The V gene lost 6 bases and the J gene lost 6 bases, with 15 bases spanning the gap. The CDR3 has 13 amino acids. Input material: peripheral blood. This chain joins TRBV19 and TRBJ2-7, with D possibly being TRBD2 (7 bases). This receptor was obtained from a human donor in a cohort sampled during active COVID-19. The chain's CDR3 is CASSPSGGAEQYF. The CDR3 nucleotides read TGTGCCAGTAGCCCAAGTGGGGGGGCCGAGCAGTACTTC. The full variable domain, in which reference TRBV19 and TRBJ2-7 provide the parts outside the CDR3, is DGGITQSPKYLFRKEGQNVTLSCEQNLNHDAMYWYRQDPGQGLRLIYYSQIVNDFQKGDIAEGYSVSREKKESFPLTVTSAQKNPTAFYLCASSPSGGAEQYFGPGTRLTVT.